A selection of T cell receptor beta chains follows, all from one sample in a study of T cell responses to AZD1222 COVID-19 vaccine. Clones were read by immunoSEQ multiplex PCR, and TCRdb kept only the in-frame ones, dropping some. The table has 84,000 or so clones, just over 90% seen once. The source material was peripheral blood, sampled 28 days after the second AZD1222 dose. The origin of the receptors is an adult who received the AZD1222 COVID-19 vaccine. Both conserved end residues are part of each CDR3. Fields, in order: CDR3 length, J gene, clone size, V gene, D gene, CDR3 protein, CDR3 DNA. The D gene is left open where the match is weak. Some rows mark clone size as missing; the rest say once, few, many or name a class of expanded clone.

>13|TRBJ1-4|once|TRBV6-5|-
CASQAGSREKLFF
TGTGCCAGTCAGGCCGGGTCTCGGGAAAAACTGTTTTTT
>14|TRBJ2-2|-|TRBV24-1|-
CATSDLASTGELFF
TGTGCCACCAGTGATTTGGCCAGCACCGGGGAGCTGTTTTTT
>13|TRBJ1-2|-|TRBV5-1|-
CASSLGGNYGYTF
TGCGCCAGCAGCTTGGGGGGTAACTATGGCTACACCTTC
>13|TRBJ2-7|-|TRBV29-1|-
CSVRTGLGYEQYF
TGCAGCGTTCGTACAGGGTTGGGGTACGAGCAGTACTTC
>12|TRBJ2-2|once|TRBV27|-
CASSNQIGELFF
TGTGCCAGCAGTAATCAAATCGGGGAGCTGTTTTTT
>14|TRBJ2-7|-|TRBV6-5|-
CASSYSEIDDEQYF
TGTGCCAGCAGTTACTCGGAAATCGATGACGAGCAGTACTTC
>15|TRBJ1-2|-|TRBV7-9|-
CASSLAVSGLYGYTF
TGTGCCAGCAGCTTAGCGGTCTCAGGGCTGTATGGCTACACCTTC
>17|TRBJ2-5|once|TRBV6-2/TRBV6-3|TRBD2
CASSYSSLAGELETQYF
TGTGCCAGCAGTTACTCGAGTCTAGCGGGAGAGTTGGAGACCCAGTACTTC
>14|TRBJ1-1|-|TRBV6-5|-
CASQPRTVNTEAFF
TGTGCCAGCCAACCCCGGACAGTGAACACTGAAGCTTTCTTT
>15|TRBJ2-7|-|TRBV7-9|TRBD1
CASSPKIATGAEQYF
TGTGCCAGCAGCCCTAAAATCGCGACAGGGGCGGAGCAGTACTTC
>14|TRBJ1-5|-|TRBV3-1/TRBV3-2|-
CASSLRQPNQPQHF
TGTGCCAGCAGCCTCCGACAGCCCAATCAGCCCCAGCATTTT
>13|TRBJ1-2|few|TRBV27|TRBD1
CASRGTGDYGYTF
TGTGCCAGCAGGGGGACAGGGGACTATGGCTACACCTTC
>11|TRBJ2-1|once|TRBV3-1/TRBV3-2|-
CASSGYNEQFF
TGTGCCAGCAGCGGGTACAATGAGCAGTTCTTC
>19|TRBJ2-6|-|TRBV7-9|TRBD2
CASSLGRTSGVTGANVLTF
TGTGCCAGCAGCTTAGGTAGGACTAGCGGGGTTACTGGGGCCAACGTCCTGACTTTC
>15|TRBJ1-1|-|TRBV4-2|-
CASSLELRWDTEAFF
TGTGCCAGCAGCCTAGAGTTACGATGGGACACTGAAGCTTTCTTT
>15|TRBJ2-7|-|TRBV11-2|TRBD1
CASSSNPGQGYEQYF
TGTGCCAGCAGCTCGAATCCGGGACAGGGTTACGAGCAGTACTTC
>14|TRBJ1-5|-|TRBV6-2/TRBV6-3|-
CASSRGGGNQPQHF
TGTGCCAGCAGTCGCGGGGGGGGCAATCAGCCCCAGCATTTT
>15|TRBJ1-5|-|TRBV5-5|TRBD1
CASSPGGTGDQPQHF
TGTGCCAGCAGCCCAGGGGGGACAGGAGATCAGCCCCAGCATTTT
>13|TRBJ1-2|once|TRBV5-1|-
CASSEEAVYGYTF
TGCGCCAGCAGCGAGGAGGCGGTCTATGGCTACACCTTC
>18|TRBJ1-4|-|TRBV2|-
CASSEALSLVATNEKLFF
TGTGCCAGCAGTGAAGCGTTGTCTCTCGTTGCAACTAATGAAAAACTGTTTTTT
>11|TRBJ1-2|-|TRBV29-1|-
CSVEEGGGYTF
TGCAGCGTTGAAGAAGGAGGTGGCTACACCTTC
>13|TRBJ1-5|-|TRBV18|-
CASSPPLMGPQHF
TGTGCCAGCTCACCACCTCTTATGGGGCCCCAGCATTTT
>13|TRBJ1-5|few|TRBV12-3/TRBV12-4|TRBD1
CASSRTGGQPQHF
TGTGCCAGCAGTCGGACAGGGGGTCAGCCCCAGCATTTT
>11|TRBJ1-4|-|TRBV30|-
CASSRLEKLFF
TGTGCCTCCTCCCGTCTTGAAAAACTGTTTTTT
>12|TRBJ1-1|-|TRBV7-8|-
CASSTMDTEAFF
TGTGCCAGCTCCACTATGGATACTGAAGCTTTCTTT
>15|TRBJ2-2|-|TRBV5-1|-
CASSGAQGIPGELFF
TGCGCCAGCAGCGGAGCCCAGGGTATTCCCGGGGAGCTGTTTTTT
>14|TRBJ2-4|-|TRBV5-4|-
CASSYSLAKNIQYF
TGTGCCAGCAGCTATAGCTTAGCCAAAAACATTCAGTACTTC
>13|TRBJ2-7|-|TRBV7-8|-
CASSLDTQAEQYF
TGTGCCAGCAGCTTGGACACGCAGGCCGAGCAGTACTTC
>18|TRBJ2-6|-|TRBV10-3|-
CAISEEDGLSSGANVLTF
TGTGCCATCAGTGAGGAGGATGGATTAAGCTCTGGGGCCAACGTCCTGACTTTC
>17|TRBJ2-5|-|TRBV9|-
CASSVGTTVSTQETQYF
TGTGCCAGCAGCGTAGGAACAACTGTGTCCACCCAAGAGACCCAGTACTTC
>13|TRBJ1-5|-|TRBV6-5|-
CASRSYSNQPQHF
TGTGCCAGCAGGAGTTATAGCAATCAGCCCCAGCATTTT
>12|TRBJ2-7|once|TRBV10-3|-
CAIGFPAYEQYF
TGTGCCATCGGGTTTCCCGCCTACGAGCAGTACTTC
>14|TRBJ1-5|-|TRBV7-9|-
CASSPGRSNQPQHF
TGTGCCAGCAGCCCAGGGAGAAGCAATCAGCCCCAGCATTTT
>15|TRBJ1-4|-|TRBV11-2|-
CASRTAGRFNEKLFF
TGTGCCAGCAGGACGGCGGGCAGATTTAATGAAAAACTGTTTTTT
>17|TRBJ2-3|once|TRBV5-1|TRBD2
CASSQGTSGGGKDTQYF
TGCGCCAGCAGCCAAGGGACTAGCGGGGGAGGGAAGGATACGCAGTATTTT
>16|TRBJ1-5|-|TRBV6-1|-
CASSEGVGDSNQPQHF
TGTGCCAGCAGTGAAGGAGTGGGGGATAGCAATCAGCCCCAGCATTTT
>11|TRBJ2-7|-|TRBV9|TRBD2
CASSGSREQYF
TGTGCCTCTAGCGGGAGTCGGGAGCAGTACTTC
>14|TRBJ2-7|-|TRBV7-9|TRBD1
CASSLGTAQYEQYF
TGTGCCAGCAGCCTCGGGACAGCCCAGTACGAGCAGTACTTC
>14|TRBJ1-5|-|TRBV7-2|-
CASSLEWGNQPQHF
TGTGCCAGCAGCTTAGAGTGGGGGAACCAGCCCCAGCATTTT
>17|TRBJ2-7|-|TRBV11-3|-
CASSLVSSLGQSYEQYF
TGTGCCAGCAGCTTAGTTTCTTCTCTCGGGCAGTCCTACGAGCAGTACTTC
>14|TRBJ1-1|-|TRBV14|-
CASSPRTANTEAFF
TGTGCCAGCAGCCCTAGGACAGCAAACACTGAAGCTTTCTTT
>16|TRBJ2-3|-|TRBV5-6|-
CASSSIPRALTDTQYF
TGTGCCAGCAGCTCCATCCCCAGAGCCCTAACAGATACGCAGTATTTT
>15|TRBJ2-5|-|TRBV5-1|-
CASSFGTPASETQYF
TGCGCCAGCAGCTTTGGGACCCCGGCTTCAGAGACCCAGTACTTC
>16|TRBJ2-3|-|TRBV7-8|-
CASSLMWPGGTDTQYF
TGTGCCAGCAGCTTAATGTGGCCAGGGGGCACAGATACGCAGTATTTT
>11|TRBJ1-2|-|TRBV3-1/TRBV3-2|-
CAASGGDGYTF
TGTGCCGCCTCGGGGGGGGATGGCTACACCTTC
>13|TRBJ1-1|-|TRBV19|-
CASVGRGGTEAFF
TGTGCCAGTGTAGGCCGTGGAGGAACTGAAGCTTTCTTT
>16|TRBJ2-4|few|TRBV7-2|-
CASSSPLLGAQNIQYF
TGTGCCAGCAGCTCGCCCCTACTGGGGGCGCAAAACATTCAGTACTTC
>12|TRBJ2-7|-|TRBV5-1|-
CASRAEAYEQYF
TGCGCCAGCAGGGCAGAAGCCTACGAGCAGTACTTC